Each of the 10 T cell receptor beta chains below was sequenced from the same sample in a study of CD8 T cells in ankylosing spondylitis. One entry per CDR3 protein, called by TCRdb with MiXCR from the 5' RACE reads. In the table there are approximately 140,000 distinct CDR3 sequences, under 55% of which are singletons. Sequenced input: synovial fluid, either unsorted or a sorted T cell fraction (not recorded which). The source is a male donor with ankylosing spondylitis.

V and J are TRBV10-3 and TRBJ2-2; a weak D match, TRBD2 (5 bases). The CDR3 loop spans 17 amino acids. V shed 3 bases and J shed 4 bases, with 18 bases lying between them. Germline values: CDR1 ENHRY, CDR2 SYGVKD. CDR3 sequence (DNA): TGTGCCATCAGTGACCCGCCAAGAGGGATGGGCACCGGGGAGCTGTTTTTT. Its translation is CAISDPPRGMGTGELFF.

This chain connects TRBV28 to TRBJ1-1; a possible D gene is TRBD1 (6 bases). CDR3 size: 14 residues. Trimming stripped 7 bases from V and 1 base from J, with 13 bases between. CDR1 MDHEN and CDR2 SYDVKM come from the germline V gene. The DNA of the CDR3 is TGTGCCAGCAAGCCCAGGGGCTGGAACACTGAAGCTTTCTTT. It encodes CASKPRGWNTEAFF.

The V gene is TRBV5-1, the J gene TRBJ2-1; 12 nucleotides line up with TRBD2. CDR3 length equals 18 residues. Looked up from germline, CDR1 is SGHRS and CDR2 is YFSETQ. The V and J ends lost 0 bases and 5 bases, in that order; junction bases with no gene match: 9. The CDR3, as DNA: TGCGCCAGCAGCTTGGCTCCGACTAGCGGGGGTTTAAACAATGAGCAGTTCTTC. Translated, it gives CASSLAPTSGGLNNEQFF.

CDR3 in amino acids: CASSLGQGQAYEQYF. Here the CDR3 DNA reads TGCGCCAGCAGCTTGGGGCAGGGACAGGCCTACGAGCAGTACTTC. The chain carries TRBV5-1 and TRBJ2-7; 8 bases line up with TRBD1. CDR1 is SGHRS, CDR2 YFSETQ, per germline. This CDR3 contains 15 residues. The ends lost 0 bases at V and 2 bases at J; junction bases unmatched: 4.

The CDR3 DNA sequence: TGTGCCAGCAGTTTTATGGATACGCAGTATTTT. This codes for CASSFMDTQYF. The V gene is TRBV12-3 or TRBV12-4, the J gene TRBJ2-3; D remains ambiguous. This CDR3 has 11 amino acids. V lost 3 bases and J 6 bases, leaving 4 bases between the germline ends.

The chain has TRBV28 and TRBJ2-5; D is unresolved. In germline, CDR1 is MDHEN, CDR2 SYDVKM. CDR3 size: 12 residues. Trimming took off 7 bases at V and 5 bases at J, with 11 bases between the two ends. The chain's CDR3 is CASTRWLETQYF. The DNA of the CDR3 is TGTGCCAGCACCCGTTGGTTGGAGACCCAGTACTTC.

This clonotype has only one observation. This chain links TRBV20-1 with TRBJ2-7; D tentatively reads TRBD1 or TRBD2 (5 bases each). Per germline, CDR1 DFQATT and CDR2 SNEGSKA (reference sequence). This CDR3 is 16 amino acids long. Trimming removed 1 base at V and 3 bases at J, with 19 bases between. CDR3 nucleotide sequence: TGCAGTGCTAGAGCCGGTGGGTGGACACTAGACTACGAGCAGTACTTC. Amino acids: CSARAGGWTLDYEQYF.

The gene calls are TRBV5-5 and TRBJ2-7; D unresolved. Trimming left V 3 bases short and J 1 base short, with 14 bases between. The CDR3 covers 15 residues. Germline V gene data show CDR1 as SGHKS and CDR2 as YYEKEE (reference sequence). The CDR3, as DNA: TGTGCCAGCAGCTCAGGACCGATTATATCCTACGAGCAGTACTTC. This translates into CASSSGPIISYEQYF.

This chain connects TRBV7-9 to TRBJ2-4; TRBD1 matches 9 bases. The CDR3 length is 16 residues. Trimming cost V 4 bases and J 5 bases; bases outside gene matches: 9. From germline, CDR1 is SEHNR and CDR2 FQNEAQ (reference sequence). The CDR3 DNA follows: TGTGCCAGCAGCTCCTACAATACAGGGGGCCAAAACATTCAGTACTTC. Encoded protein: CASSSYNTGGQNIQYF.

The chain has TRBV11-2 and TRBJ2-7; TRBD2 aligns across 9 bases. From germline, CDR1 is SGHAT and CDR2 FQNNGV. This CDR3 comprises 16 residues. J lost 6 bases, V lost 0 bases, and 9 bases had no gene match. CDR3 sequence: CASSLDNLAGLGEQYF. The CDR3 bases are TGTGCCAGCAGCTTAGATAATCTAGCGGGGTTGGGCGAGCAGTACTTC.